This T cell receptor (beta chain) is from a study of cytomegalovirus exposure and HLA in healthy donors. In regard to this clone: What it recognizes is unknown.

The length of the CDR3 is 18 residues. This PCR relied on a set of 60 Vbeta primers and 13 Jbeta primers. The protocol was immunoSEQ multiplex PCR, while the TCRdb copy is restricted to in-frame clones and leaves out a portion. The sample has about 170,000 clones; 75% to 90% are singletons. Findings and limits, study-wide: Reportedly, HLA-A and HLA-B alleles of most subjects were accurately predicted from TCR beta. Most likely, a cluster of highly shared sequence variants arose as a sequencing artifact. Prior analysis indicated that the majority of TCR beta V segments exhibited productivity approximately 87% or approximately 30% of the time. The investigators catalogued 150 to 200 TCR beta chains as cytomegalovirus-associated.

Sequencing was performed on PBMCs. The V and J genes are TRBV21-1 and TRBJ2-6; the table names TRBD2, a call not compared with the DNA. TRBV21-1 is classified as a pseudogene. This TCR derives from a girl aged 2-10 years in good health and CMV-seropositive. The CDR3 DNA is TGTGCCAGCAGCAATAAGTCTTGCCCTACCTCGGGGGCCAACGTCCTGACTTTC. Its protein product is CASSNKSCPTSGANVLTF.